The entry below gives a single T cell receptor (beta chain) sequence along with its context. The data stem from a study of blood T cell repertoires in COVID-19. Study at large: The United States, Italy and Spain supplied acute and convalescent COVID-19 samples.

Clones were read by immunoSEQ multiplex PCR, and TCRdb kept only the in-frame ones, dropping some. The table records 200,000 to 250,000 clones, approximately 85% of them present only once. This TCR derives from a woman aged 70-85 years with acute or convalescent COVID-19. Sequenced material: peripheral blood.

CDR3 region: CASSYLARGAYNEQFF. CDR3 bases: TGTGCCAGCAGTTATTTAGCCCGGGGGGCCTACAATGAGCAGTTCTTC. The chain joins TRBV6-2 or TRBV6-3 to TRBJ2-1, with TRBD2 identical over 7 bases. Germline CDR1 and CDR2: MNHEY and SVGEGT. The CDR3 has 16 residues. V lost 3 bases, J lost 2 bases, and 7 bases stayed unmatched.